The present T cell receptor (beta chain) was sequenced within a study of cytomegalovirus exposure and HLA in healthy donors. Notes on the study in general: Among the most significant clusters, several appeared linked to common viral pathogens in a later analysis.

Nominal health characterized the donors when sampled, though unrecorded immune exposures were likely. The CDR3 covers 15 residues. The V gene's germline CDR1 is SGHAT and CDR2 FQNNGV. V shed 4 bases and J shed 0 bases, with 10 bases lying between them. Primers: 60 Vbeta forward and 13 Jbeta reverse. Using immunoSEQ multiplex PCR, the repertoire was profiled, and TCRdb retains in-frame clones only, with some absent. The sample has about 150,000 clones; about three quarters are singletons. Remarks on this clone: Its antigen is still unknown.

This sequence joins TRBV11-2 and TRBJ1-3; D is unclear. Specimen: PBMCs. This receptor was taken from a man aged 45-60 years in good health and CMV-seropositive. The CDR3 region is CASSWQASSGNTIYF. DNA for the CDR3: TGTGCCAGCAGCTGGCAGGCGAGCTCTGGAAACACCATATATTTT.